This T cell receptor beta chain originates from a study of control samples from healthy donors and cancer patients (TCRdb year 2020). Preparation of the library involved the immunoSEQ multiplex PCR assay. The table comes from immuneACCESS by way of TCRdb, which keeps in-frame sequences with V and J called. Part of the clones is missing from these tables; in studies checked, under half for an unresolved V gene and the rest for unknown reasons. The sample records 100,000 or so clones, under 95% of which are singletons. Jointly, the top ten make up roughly 2.5% of the sample. The germline V gene encodes CDR1 LNHDA and CDR2 SQIVND (reference sequence). The CDR3 spans 16 residues, from the cysteine through the phenylalanine. The retained sequence is limited to the CDR3, 48 bases, with the frame set at the first base. Trimming leaves V shorter by 3 bases and J shorter by 0 bases, with the junction holding 5 bases beyond the gene matches.

Regarding this clone: What this receptor recognizes is not known. No base quality values were provided; no much bigger clone lies one nucleotide off.

This TCR came from a woman aged 18-29 years in good health. Sequencing used blood. The sequence links TRBV19 to TRBJ1-3, and 7 junctional nucleotides match TRBD1. The CDR3 corresponds to CASSIIGTASGNTIYF. The base sequence is TGTGCCAGTAGTATCATCGGGACAGCCTCTGGAAACACCATATATTTT.